The rows below give T cell receptor beta chains drawn from one sample of a study of breast tumors, draining lymph nodes, adjacent tissues. TCRdb recomputed calls from the multiplex PCR reads with MiXCR, one row per CDR3 protein. Of around 13,000 distinct CDR3 sequences listed, around half are singletons. Sequenced: tumor-adjacent breast tissue. The receptors originated from a female donor with breast cancer. Some clones in this sample may be carry-over from other donors' samples. CDR3s include the opening cysteine and the closing phenylalanine or tryptophan. Fields, in order: V gene, D gene, clone size, J gene, CDR3 protein, CDR3 DNA. A D gene is named only where the DNA matches it firmly. Clone size is given for some rows only: seen once, a few or many times, or a class if the clone is expanded.

>TRBV20-1|TRBD1|medium-sized|TRBJ2-5
CSARGQGARETQYF
TGCAGTGCTAGAGGGCAGGGGGCGCGAGAGACCCAGTACTTC
>TRBV2|.|many|TRBJ2-4
CASSEERDGAKNIQYF
TGTGCCAGCAGTGAGGAAAGGGACGGAGCCAAAAACATTCAGTACTTC
>TRBV11-2|TRBD1|few|TRBJ2-2
CASSWEGGFGELFF
TGTGCCAGCAGCTGGGAAGGGGGCTTCGGGGAGCTGTTTTTT
>TRBV6-5|.|.|TRBJ1-5
CASSYSGGPGNQPQHF
TGTGCCAGCAGTTACAGCGGGGGGCCGGGGAATCAGCCCCAGCATTTT
>TRBV7-2|.|many|TRBJ2-3
CASSLNPGSNTDTQYF
TGTGCCAGCAGCTTAAACCCGGGATCCAACACAGATACGCAGTATTTT
>TRBV12-3/TRBV12-4|.|.|TRBJ2-7
CASSSPQGYEQYF
TGTGCCAGCAGTTCCCCTCAGGGATACGAGCAGTACTTC
>TRBV7-2|.|.|TRBJ1-2
CASSPKGVVYTF
TGTGCCAGCAGCCCAAAGGGAGTCGTCTACACCTTC
>TRBV7-2|TRBD2|.|TRBJ2-3
CASSPGTSGNTQYF
TGTGCCAGCAGCCCCGGGACTAGTGGGAATACGCAGTATTTT
>TRBV4-1|TRBD2|many|TRBJ2-5
CASSPSGRETQYF
TGCGCCAGCAGCCCTAGCGGGAGAGAGACCCAGTACTTC
>TRBV29-1|TRBD2|.|TRBJ2-7
CSVGGRLAVYEQYF
TGCAGCGTGGGTGGACGACTAGCCGTTTACGAGCAGTACTTC
>TRBV7-9|.|many|TRBJ2-7
CASTDSYEQYF
TGTGCCAGCACCGACTCCTACGAGCAGTACTTC
>TRBV5-1|TRBD1|medium-sized|TRBJ2-3
CASSPGLITGGTEDTQYF
TGCGCCAGCAGCCCTGGGCTTATTACAGGGGGGACTGAAGATACGCAGTATTTT
>TRBV7-2|TRBD2|.|TRBJ2-1
CASSWEGRAVYNEQFF
TGTGCCAGCAGCTGGGAGGGACGAGCGGTCTACAATGAGCAGTTCTTC
>TRBV20-1|.|.|TRBJ2-3
CSASTPVGGADTQYF
TGCAGTGCCAGCACCCCCGTTGGTGGGGCAGATACGCAGTATTTT
>TRBV15|TRBD1|many|TRBJ1-2
CATSRPGTGYGYTF
TGTGCCACCAGCAGACCTGGGACAGGCTATGGCTACACCTTC
>TRBV29-1|TRBD1|.|TRBJ1-2
CSATGVSYGYTF
TGCAGCGCCACAGGGGTTAGCTATGGCTACACCTTC
>TRBV6-2/TRBV6-3|.|many|TRBJ2-1
CASSYSRGRGEQFF
TGTGCCAGCAGTTACTCCCGGGGTCGTGGTGAGCAGTTCTTC
>TRBV30|.|many|TRBJ1-5
CAWSYSGTWSNQPQHF
TGTGCCTGGAGTTATTCGGGGACTTGGAGCAATCAGCCCCAGCATTTT
>TRBV7-2|.|medium-sized|TRBJ2-7
CASSFVDNEIAHYEQYF
TGTGCCAGCAGCTTCGTGGACAACGAAATAGCGCACTACGAGCAGTACTTC
>TRBV29-1|.|.|TRBJ1-4
CSVEGPTNEKLFF
TGCAGCGTTGAGGGTCCTACTAATGAAAAACTGTTTTTT
>TRBV6-2/TRBV6-3|.|many|TRBJ2-2
CASSRRTGTGELFF
TGTGCCAGCAGCCGAAGGACTGGGACCGGGGAGCTGTTTTTT
>TRBV5-6|TRBD1|few|TRBJ1-4
CASSSDRGREKLFF
TGTGCCAGCAGCTCAGACAGGGGGCGGGAAAAACTGTTTTTT
>TRBV29-1|.|many|TRBJ1-2
CSVWGHGYTF
TGCAGCGTTTGGGGCCACGGCTACACCTTC
>TRBV5-1|TRBD1|.|TRBJ2-3
CASSLALGTGKDTQYF
TGCGCCAGCAGCTTGGCCCTCGGGACAGGGAAGGATACGCAGTATTTT